These T cell receptor beta chains were read from a single sample in a study of a mutant IDH1 vaccine in newly diagnosed glioma. Some clones are missing from TCRdb's copy, which holds only in-frame ones; the method was immunoSEQ multiplex PCR. The sample has fewer than 55,000 clones; 65% are singletons. These receptors have no identified antigens. This material consisted of peripheral blood mononuclear cells (PBMCs), taken from a glioma patient whose treatment included an IDH1 peptide vaccine. These receptors all stem from a man in his forties or fifties with glioma. Some clones in this sample may be carry-over from other donors' samples. Both conserved end residues are part of each CDR3. A D gene is named only where the DNA matches it firmly. Not all rows give a size; the values are once, few, many and, for expanded clones, a class.

CDR3,DNA,J,size,D,V
CASSGRDRPNEKLFF,TGTGCCAGCAGTGGCCGGGACAGGCCGAATGAAAAACTGTTTTTT,TRBJ1-4,-,TRBD1,TRBV2
CSAGDGETQYF,TGCAGTGCTGGGGACGGAGAGACCCAGTACTTC,TRBJ2-5,-,-,TRBV20-1
CASSYGPPGANVLTF,TGTGCCAGCAGTTACGGACCTCCTGGGGCCAACGTCCTGACTTTC,TRBJ2-6,-,-,TRBV6-5
CASSSGQGPYEQYF,TGTGCCAGCAGTTCCGGACAGGGGCCTTACGAGCAGTACTTC,TRBJ2-7,-,TRBD1,TRBV28
CASSLTGQLTNYGYTF,TGTGCCAGCAGCTTAACGGGACAGCTAACGAACTATGGCTACACCTTC,TRBJ1-2,-,TRBD1,TRBV7-9
CASSVGSGGGRQETQYF,TGTGCCAGCAGCGTAGGTTCGGGGGGCGGTCGGCAAGAGACCCAGTACTTC,TRBJ2-5,few,-,TRBV7-2
CASSSGTGLWIEQYF,TGCGCCAGCAGCTCGGGGACAGGGTTGTGGATCGAGCAGTACTTC,TRBJ2-7,few,TRBD1,TRBV5-1
CASSSYQGAAKNIQYF,TGTGCCAGCAGTTCCTACCAGGGGGCGGCCAAAAACATTCAGTACTTC,TRBJ2-4,once,TRBD1,TRBV27
CASSSSSGHNTQYF,TGTGCCAGCAGCTCGTCTAGCGGGCATAATACGCAGTATTTT,TRBJ2-3,-,TRBD2,TRBV7-9
CASSGLGGGLRTDTQYF,TGTGCCAGCAGCGGACTAGGAGGGGGCCTGAGAACAGATACGCAGTATTTT,TRBJ2-3,-,-,TRBV7-2
CASSYGGGKGYTF,TGTGCCAGCAGTTATGGAGGGGGGAAGGGCTACACCTTC,TRBJ1-2,-,-,TRBV6-5
CASRTGGDSGANVLTF,TGTGCCAGCCGGACAGGGGGCGACTCTGGGGCCAACGTCCTGACTTTC,TRBJ2-6,-,TRBD1,TRBV2
CASSSGTEQFF,TGTGCCAGCAGCTCCGGGACGGAGCAGTTCTTC,TRBJ2-1,-,-,TRBV13
CASSQTFSRTGWSSEAFF,TGTGCCAGCTCCCAAACCTTCTCACGAACAGGGTGGTCCTCTGAAGCTTTCTTT,TRBJ1-1,few,-,TRBV18
CASSLDTGASGGNTIYF,TGCGCCAGCAGCTTGGATACGGGGGCGTCGGGTGGAAACACCATATATTTT,TRBJ1-3,-,-,TRBV5-1
CASRALTGSGNTIYF,TGTGCCAGCAGGGCCCTGACAGGCTCTGGAAACACCATATATTTT,TRBJ1-3,-,-,TRBV6-5
CASSLRGVWYRGQETQYF,TGTGCCAGCAGCTTGAGGGGGGTCTGGTATCGGGGGCAAGAGACCCAGTACTTC,TRBJ2-5,-,-,TRBV5-6
CASSVGPVSNEKLFF,TGTGCCAGCAGCGTAGGGCCTGTGTCTAATGAAAAACTGTTTTTT,TRBJ1-4,-,-,TRBV9
CASSLMTTGETQYF,TGTGCCAGCTCCCTTATGACTACCGGGGAGACCCAGTACTTC,TRBJ2-5,-,-,TRBV7-2
CASSLGETGGESYTF,TGTGCCAGCAGCTTAGGCGAGACAGGGGGCGAGAGCTACACCTTC,TRBJ1-2,once,TRBD1,TRBV7-9
CSVSGGGINTGELFF,TGCAGCGTGTCCGGCGGGGGAATTAACACCGGGGAGCTGTTTTTT,TRBJ2-2,once,TRBD2,TRBV29-1
CASSKTGGGFDPGELFF,TGTGCCAGCAGCAAAACAGGGGGCGGTTTTGATCCCGGGGAGCTGTTTTTT,TRBJ2-2,-,TRBD1,TRBV5-8
CASIAGLLRNTIYF,TGTGCCAGCATAGCAGGGCTTCTGCGAAACACCATATATTTT,TRBJ1-3,-,-,TRBV2
CASRDWTTGAYEQYF,TGTGCCAGCAGGGATTGGACGACGGGGGCCTACGAGCAGTACTTC,TRBJ2-7,-,-,TRBV2
CASSQVGKNTEAFF,TGCGCCAGCAGCCAAGTCGGCAAGAACACTGAAGCTTTCTTT,TRBJ1-1,-,-,TRBV4-1
CASSSAGTGVQPQHF,TGTGCCAGCAGTTCCGCCGGGACAGGGGTTCAGCCCCAGCATTTT,TRBJ1-5,many,TRBD1,TRBV6-5
CASGFGGNTEAFF,TGTGCTAGTGGTTTTGGGGGGAACACTGAAGCTTTCTTT,TRBJ1-1,-,-,TRBV12-5
CASGFTGVGLYEQYF,TGTGCCAGCGGCTTCACAGGGGTAGGGCTCTACGAGCAGTACTTC,TRBJ2-7,-,TRBD1,TRBV11-2
CASSPTLGTRSYEQYF,TGTGCCAGCAGCCCAACCCTGGGCACACGGTCCTACGAGCAGTACTTC,TRBJ2-7,-,-,TRBV7-8
CASRGEGTNTIYF,TGTGCCAGCAGAGGGGAGGGGACAAACACCATATATTTT,TRBJ1-3,-,-,TRBV13
CATSTGVGNQPQHF,TGTGCCACCTCGACTGGGGTTGGCAATCAGCCCCAGCATTTT,TRBJ1-5,-,-,TRBV18